This T cell receptor (beta chain) appears in the sequencing data of a study of blood T cells in healthy people across ages. A J-beta primer mix and a sample-barcoded 5' primer were used in a second PCR of roughly 6 to 11 cycles. One entry per CDR3 protein, called by TCRdb with MiXCR from the 5' RACE reads. This table holds hundreds of thousands of distinct CDR3 sequences, approximately 59% found once. This TCR was sampled from a man in his sixties in good health. Sequencing was carried out using blood.

CDR3 nucleotides: TGTGCCAGCAGTAAAGGGACTAGCGGGGGGGGAACTAGCACAGATACGCAGTATTTT. It yields the protein CASSKGTSGGGTSTDTQYF. The V and J genes are TRBV12-3 or TRBV12-4 and TRBJ2-3, with TRBD2 matching over 16 bases. This CDR3 region has 19 residues. The junction had 8 bases not matched to a gene; V was cut back by 5 bases and J by 0 bases.